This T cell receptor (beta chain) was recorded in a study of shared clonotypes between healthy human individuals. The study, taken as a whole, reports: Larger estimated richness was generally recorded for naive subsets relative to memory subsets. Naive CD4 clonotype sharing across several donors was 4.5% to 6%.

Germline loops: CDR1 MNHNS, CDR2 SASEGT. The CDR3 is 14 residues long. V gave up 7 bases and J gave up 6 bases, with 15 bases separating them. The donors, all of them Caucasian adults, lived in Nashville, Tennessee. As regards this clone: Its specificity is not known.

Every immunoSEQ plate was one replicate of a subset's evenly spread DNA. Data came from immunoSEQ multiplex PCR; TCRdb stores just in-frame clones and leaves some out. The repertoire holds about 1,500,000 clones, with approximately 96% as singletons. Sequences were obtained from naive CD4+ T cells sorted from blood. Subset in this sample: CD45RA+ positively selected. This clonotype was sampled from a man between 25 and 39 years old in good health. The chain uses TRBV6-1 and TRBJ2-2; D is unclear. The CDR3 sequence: CASTPVRVSGELFF. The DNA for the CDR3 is TGTGCCAGCACCCCGGTCCGGGTGTCCGGGGAGCTGTTTTTT.